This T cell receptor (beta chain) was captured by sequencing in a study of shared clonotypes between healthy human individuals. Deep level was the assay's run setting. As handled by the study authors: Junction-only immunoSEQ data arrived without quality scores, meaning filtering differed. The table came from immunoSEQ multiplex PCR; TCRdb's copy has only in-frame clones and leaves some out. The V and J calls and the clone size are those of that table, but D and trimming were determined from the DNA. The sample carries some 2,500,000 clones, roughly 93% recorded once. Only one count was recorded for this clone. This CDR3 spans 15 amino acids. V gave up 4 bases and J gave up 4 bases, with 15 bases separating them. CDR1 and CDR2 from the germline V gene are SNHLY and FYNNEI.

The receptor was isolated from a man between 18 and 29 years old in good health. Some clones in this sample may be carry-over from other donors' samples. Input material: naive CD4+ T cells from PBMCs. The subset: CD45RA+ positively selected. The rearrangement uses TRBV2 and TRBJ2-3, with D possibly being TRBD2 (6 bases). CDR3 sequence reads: CASSGLVGEADTQYF. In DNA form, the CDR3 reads TGTGCCAGCAGTGGACTAGTGGGTGAGGCAGATACGCAGTATTTT.